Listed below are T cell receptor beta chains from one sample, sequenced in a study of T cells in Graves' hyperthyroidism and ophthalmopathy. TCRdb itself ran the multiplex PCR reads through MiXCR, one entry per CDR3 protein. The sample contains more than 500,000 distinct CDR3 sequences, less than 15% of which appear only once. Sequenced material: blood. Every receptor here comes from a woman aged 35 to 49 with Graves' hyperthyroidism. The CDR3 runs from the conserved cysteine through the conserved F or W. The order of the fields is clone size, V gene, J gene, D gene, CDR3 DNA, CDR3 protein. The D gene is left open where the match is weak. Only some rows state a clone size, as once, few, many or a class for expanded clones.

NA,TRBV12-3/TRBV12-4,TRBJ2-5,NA,TGTGCCAGCAGTTTTAGCCAGGGCCGGGGGGAGACCCAGTACTTC,CASSFSQGRGETQYF
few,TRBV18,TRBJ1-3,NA,TGTGCCAGCTCACCAGGGACGCCAGCCTCTGGAAACACCATATATTTT,CASSPGTPASGNTIYF
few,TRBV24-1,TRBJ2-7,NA,TGTGCCACCAGTGATTCGGCACGACCTGGAGACGAGCAGTACTTC,CATSDSARPGDEQYF
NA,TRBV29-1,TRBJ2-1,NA,TGCAGCGTTTACTACACTAGTCTCTCCTACAATGAGCAGTTCTTC,CSVYYTSLSYNEQFF
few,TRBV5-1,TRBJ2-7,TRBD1,TGCGCCAGCAGCAGACAGGGGGCTCTGGACGAGCAGTACTTC,CASSRQGALDEQYF
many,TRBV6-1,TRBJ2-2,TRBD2,TGTGCCAGCAGTTATTTTGCTCCGGGACTAGCGGGAGAATCCCTCTTGGGGGAGCTGTTTTTT,CASSYFAPGLAGESLLGELFF
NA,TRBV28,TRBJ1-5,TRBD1,TGTGCCAGCAGTCTGTCCGGACAGGGGCTTTATAGCAATCAGCCCCAGCATTTT,CASSLSGQGLYSNQPQHF
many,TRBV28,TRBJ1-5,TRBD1,TGTGCCAGCAGTCCCCCGCCGGACAGGGGTGAGCCCCAGCATTTT,CASSPPPDRGEPQHF
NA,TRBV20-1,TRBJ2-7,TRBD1,TGCAGTGCTAGAGAGAGTAAGCCCGGGACAGGGAAGCACGAGCAGTACTTC,CSARESKPGTGKHEQYF
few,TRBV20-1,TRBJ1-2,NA,TGCAGTGCTACTCACGGCGGGACTGGTGACTATGGCTACACCTTC,CSATHGGTGDYGYTF
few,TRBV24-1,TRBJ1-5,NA,TGTGCCACCAGTGACCACACAAGCCAGGATCCCTATCAGCCCCAGCATTTT,CATSDHTSQDPYQPQHF
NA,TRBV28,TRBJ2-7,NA,TGTGCCAGCAGTTTGGACCCCCTTTCCTACGAGCAGTACTTC,CASSLDPLSYEQYF
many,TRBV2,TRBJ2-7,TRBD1,TGTGCCAGCAGTCAAGACAGGGACCACGAGCAGTACTTC,CASSQDRDHEQYF
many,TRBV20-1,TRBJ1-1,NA,TGCAGTGCTAGAGATTCGGGACGGACGAACACTGAAGCTTTCTTT,CSARDSGRTNTEAFF
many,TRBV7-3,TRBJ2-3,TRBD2,TGTGCCAGCAGCCCAGCGGGGAGAAACACAGATACGCAGTATTTT,CASSPAGRNTDTQYF
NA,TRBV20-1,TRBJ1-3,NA,TGCAGTGCTAGAGAACGGAGAACTGGAAACACCATATATTTT,CSARERRTGNTIYF
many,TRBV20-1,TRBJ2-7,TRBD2,TGCAGTGCCATTCCCCTGGGGACTAGCGGGATTGAGCAGTACTTC,CSAIPLGTSGIEQYF
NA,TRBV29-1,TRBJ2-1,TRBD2,TGCAGCGATGGACTAGCGGAGTACAATGAGCAGTTCTTC,CSDGLAEYNEQFF
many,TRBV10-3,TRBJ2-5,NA,TGTGCCATCAGTGAGACCGGGCAAGAGACCCAGTACTTC,CAISETGQETQYF
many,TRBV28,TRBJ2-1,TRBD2,TGTGCCAGCAGTAGCGGGAGACAGGAGCAGTTCTTC,CASSSGRQEQFF
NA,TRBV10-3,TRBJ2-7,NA,TGTGCCATCAGCGGGACGGTAAGCTCCTACGAGCAGTACTTC,CAISGTVSSYEQYF
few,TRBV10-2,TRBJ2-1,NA,TGCGCCAGCAGTGAGGGCAGACTCCCCGGAAATGAGCAGTTCTTC,CASSEGRLPGNEQFF
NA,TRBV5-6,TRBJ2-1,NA,TGTGCCAGCAGCCCCCCGGACCGGATCCCTACTATGGATGAGCAGTTCTTC,CASSPPDRIPTMDEQFF
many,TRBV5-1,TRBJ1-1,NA,TGCGCCAGCAGACAAGACTACGGGAACGCTGAAGCTTTCTTT,CASRQDYGNAEAFF
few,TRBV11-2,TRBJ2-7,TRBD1,TGTGCCAGCAGCCGACGACCGGGACAGGGATCCTACGAGCAGTACTTC,CASSRRPGQGSYEQYF
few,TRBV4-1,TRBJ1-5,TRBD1,TGCGCCAGCAGCCAAGTTGGGACAGGGGTGATTCAGCCCCAGCATTTT,CASSQVGTGVIQPQHF
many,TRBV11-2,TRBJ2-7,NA,TGTGCCAGCAGCTCCGTTTTGGGTAGCGGAGGATACGAGCAGTACTTC,CASSSVLGSGGYEQYF
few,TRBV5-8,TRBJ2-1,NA,TGTGCCAGCCGGCAGACCTACGATGAGCAGTTCTTC,CASRQTYDEQFF
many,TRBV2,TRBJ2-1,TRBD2,TGTGCCAGCAGTGACGGGACTAGCGGGATCCATGAGCAGTTCTTC,CASSDGTSGIHEQFF
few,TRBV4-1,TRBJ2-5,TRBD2,TGCGCCAGCAGCCAAGACTCGGGAGGGACCCAAGAGACCCAGTACTTC,CASSQDSGGTQETQYF
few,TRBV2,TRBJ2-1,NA,TGTGTCAGCAGTGATGACTTTTCCCTGGGGGATGAGCAGTTCTTC,CVSSDDFSLGDEQFF
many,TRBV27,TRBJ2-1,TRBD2,TGTGCCAGCAGTACTAGACTAGCGGGAGGTTTATTCCACAATGAGCAGTTCTTC,CASSTRLAGGLFHNEQFF
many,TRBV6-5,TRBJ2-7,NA,TGTGCCAGCAGTTACTCCTCCAACAGGCGTGAGCAGTACTTC,CASSYSSNRREQYF
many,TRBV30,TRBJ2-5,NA,TGTGCCTGGAGTGTAAGGCGGGATGGAGAGACCCAGTACTTC,CAWSVRRDGETQYF
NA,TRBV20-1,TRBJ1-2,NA,TGCAGTGCCAATGACAAGGGGTGGTATGGCTACACCTTC,CSANDKGWYGYTF
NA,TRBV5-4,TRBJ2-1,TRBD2,TGTGCCAGCAGCTTGGGAGGGATAGCGGGAGGCGAGCAGTTCTTC,CASSLGGIAGGEQFF
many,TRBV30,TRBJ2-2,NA,TGTGCCTGGAGACCCCTGGGGGGAAACACCGGGGAGCTGTTTTTT,CAWRPLGGNTGELFF
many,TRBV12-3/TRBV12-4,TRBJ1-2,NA,TGTGCCAGCAGTTTAATGGGGGACTATGGCTACACCTTC,CASSLMGDYGYTF
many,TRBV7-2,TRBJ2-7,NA,TGTGCCAGCAGCCCCGCCTCCGCCAGGGACACCTACGAGCAGTACTTC,CASSPASARDTYEQYF
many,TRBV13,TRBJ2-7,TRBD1,TGTGCCAGCAGCGCGGGACAGGGTCACTACGAGCAGTACTTC,CASSAGQGHYEQYF
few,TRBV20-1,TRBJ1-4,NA,TGCAGTGCTTTCGTTTTCGCAACTAATGAAAAACTGTTTTTT,CSAFVFATNEKLFF
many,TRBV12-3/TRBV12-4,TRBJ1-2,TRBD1,TGTGCCAGCAGTTTAAAGGGGACAGGCACCCCCTATGGCTACACCTTC,CASSLKGTGTPYGYTF
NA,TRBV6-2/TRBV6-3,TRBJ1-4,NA,TGTGCCAGCAGTCCCTCGGGCTCGGTTGAAAAACTGTTTTTT,CASSPSGSVEKLFF
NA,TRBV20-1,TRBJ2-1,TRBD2,TGCAGTGCTAGAGCGGGAGGTGTTCTGTTCTTC,CSARAGGVLFF
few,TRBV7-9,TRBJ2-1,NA,TGTGCCAGCAGCTTAAGAGGAGGTTTCGATGAGCAGTTCTTC,CASSLRGGFDEQFF
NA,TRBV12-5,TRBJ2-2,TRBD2,TGTGCTAGTGGTTATTCGGGGGGGACGGACGGGGAGCTGTTTTTT,CASGYSGGTDGELFF
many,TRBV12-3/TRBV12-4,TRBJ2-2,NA,TGTGCCAGCAGAGCGGAGGTCTGGGCAGAGAAATCGAACACCGGGGAGCTGTTTTTT,CASRAEVWAEKSNTGELFF
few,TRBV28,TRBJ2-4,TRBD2,TGTGCCAGCAGTTTATTAGCGGGAGTTGGCATTCAGTACTTC,CASSLLAGVGIQYF
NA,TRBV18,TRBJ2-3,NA,TGTGCCAGCTCACTTTCTTTGACACCAACTAGCACAGATACGCAGTATTTT,CASSLSLTPTSTDTQYF
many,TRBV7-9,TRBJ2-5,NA,TGTGCCAGCAGCTTAGGGAGCCACCATGGGGAGACCCAGTACTTC,CASSLGSHHGETQYF
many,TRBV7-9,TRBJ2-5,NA,TGTGCCAGCAGCCCCGGCTCAGTCCAAGAGACCCAGTACTTC,CASSPGSVQETQYF
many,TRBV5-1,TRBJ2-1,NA,TGCGCCAGCAGCTTGGGTAGCGGAGTTTACAATGAGCAGTTCTTC,CASSLGSGVYNEQFF
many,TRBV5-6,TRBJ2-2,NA,TGTGCCAGCAGCTCCCAGTTTGGGGAGCTGTTTTTT,CASSSQFGELFF
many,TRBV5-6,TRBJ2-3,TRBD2,TGTGCCAGCAGCTTGGGAGGACGCGGGAGGACGACAGATACGCAGTATTTT,CASSLGGRGRTTDTQYF
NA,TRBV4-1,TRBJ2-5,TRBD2,TGCGCCAGCAGCTTGGGCGGGGGTTGGGAGACCCAGTACTTC,CASSLGGGWETQYF
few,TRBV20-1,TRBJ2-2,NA,TGCAGTGCTACACCTAACGCGAACACCGGGGAGCTGTTTTTT,CSATPNANTGELFF
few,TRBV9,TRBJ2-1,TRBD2,TGTGCCAGCAGCGTAGAAGCGGGAGGAGTGAGGAATGAGCAGTTCTTC,CASSVEAGGVRNEQFF
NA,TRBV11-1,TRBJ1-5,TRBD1,TGTGCCAGCAGCTTCCTCCAAGAGAAGACAGGGCCTGACTCTAGCAATCAGCCCCAGCATTTT,CASSFLQEKTGPDSSNQPQHF
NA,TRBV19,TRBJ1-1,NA,TGTGCCAGTAGAGACTGGCAGAGCACTGAAGCTTTCTTT,CASRDWQSTEAFF